Listed here are 26 T cell receptor beta chains from one sample, sequenced in a study of blood T cell repertoires in COVID-19. Measured with immunoSEQ multiplex PCR; TCRdb has only the in-frame clones, and not every one. The sample comprises about 100,000 clones, 80% of which are singletons, and roughly a third rests with the top ten. The sample comprised peripheral blood. These receptors were collected from an older man with active or convalescent COVID-19.

This clone was recorded once. The chain employs TRBV7-6 and TRBJ2-1, with D possibly being TRBD1 (7 bases). Germline lookup yields CDR1 SGHVS and CDR2 FNYEAQ. CDR3 length: 15 residues. V lost 1 base, J lost 7 bases, and 14 bases lay in between. CDR3 DNA: TGTGCCAGCAGCTTAGAGGAGGGGGCGCAAAATGAGCAGTTCTTC. Translated: CASSLEEGAQNEQFF.

In its sample, this clone was seen once. The chain joins TRBV4-3 to TRBJ2-1; D is ambiguous. Germline assignment: CDR1 LGHNA and CDR2 YSLEER. V was pared by 1 base and J by 6 bases, with 7 bases between. The CDR3 consists of 13 residues. CDR3 DNA: TGCGCCAGCAGCCAAGGGCGGATCAATGAGCAGTTCTTC. This sequence encodes CASSQGRINEQFF.

J is TRBJ2-1 and V is TRBV11-1; TRBD2 matches at 13 bases. The CDR3 has 16 amino acids. Germline trimming cut 5 bases from V and 3 bases from J; bases unmatched to any gene: 4. CDR1 and CDR2 (germline): SGHAT, FQDESV (reference sequence). CDR3 DNA sequence: TGTGCCAGCAGCCCTCGGACTAGCGGGGGCTACAATGAGCAGTTCTTC. Its translation is CASSPRTSGGYNEQFF.

V usage is TRBV12-3 or TRBV12-4 and J usage is TRBJ2-3; no clear D. V lost 8 bases to trimming and J lost 4 bases, with 13 bases between them. The CDR3 contains 13 residues. The CDR3 sequence is CASGTFGPDTQYF. CDR3 bases: TGTGCCAGCGGCACCTTTGGGCCAGATACGCAGTATTTT.

The chain's CDR3 is CASSLDLLAGTSYEQYF. CDR3 sequence (DNA): TGTGCCAGCAGCTTAGATCTATTAGCGGGGACTTCCTACGAGCAGTACTTC. The chain recombines TRBV11-2 with TRBJ2-7; 8 bases agree with TRBD2. The CDR3 is 17 amino acids. V lost 0 bases and J lost 1; bases outside the gene matches: 8. The germline CDR1 and CDR2 sequences are SGHAT and FQNNGV.

The chain has TRBV4-3 and TRBJ2-1, with 7 bases identical to TRBD2. V was clipped by 1 base and J by 1 base; unmatched bases: 1. The CDR3 contains 15 residues. Per the germline V gene, CDR1 is LGHNA and CDR2 is YSLEER. CDR3: CASSQAGGSYNEQFF. The CDR3, as DNA: TGCGCCAGCAGCCAAGCGGGAGGTTCCTACAATGAGCAGTTCTTC.

The V gene is TRBV9, the J gene TRBJ2-1, with TRBD2 matching over 7 bases. The length of the CDR3 is 16 residues. Unmatched junction bases numbered 8, after V lost 0 bases and J lost 5 bases. Germline V lookup: CDR1 SGDLS, CDR2 YYNGEE. CDR3 nucleotides: TGTGCCAGCAGCGTAGCGGGGCTAGCGGAGGACAATGAGCAGTTCTTC. It codes for CASSVAGLAEDNEQFF.

This chain links TRBV6-1 with TRBJ2-5, with 12 bases fitting TRBD2. The CDR3 spans 16 residues. CDR1 is MNHNS, CDR2 SASEGT, per germline. V lost 4 bases to trimming and J lost 0 bases; unmatched junction nucleotides: 3. In DNA, the CDR3 is TGTGCCAGCAGTGTCCGGACTAGCGGGAACCAAGAGACCCAGTACTTC. It encodes CASSVRTSGNQETQYF.

This chain uses TRBV12-5 with TRBJ2-1, with 7 bases lining up with TRBD2. Germline V gene sequence: CDR1 LGHNT, CDR2 FRNRAP. The CDR3 length is 18 residues. The J segment lost 0 bases and the V segment lost 6 bases, leaving 14 bases of the junction unmatched. The CDR3, as DNA: TGTGCTAGTGGACCTCCCCATAGCGGGCTCGCCTCCTACAATGAGCAGTTCTTC. Translating it yields CASGPPHSGLASYNEQFF.

CDR3 amino acids: CASSVGEVANEKLFF. In DNA form, the CDR3 reads TGTGCCAGCAGCGTAGGGGAGGTGGCTAATGAAAAACTGTTTTTT. The V and J genes are TRBV9 and TRBJ1-4; D is uncertain. Germline CDR1 and CDR2: SGDLS and YYNGEE. The CDR3 consists of 15 residues. V was cut by 0 bases and J by 3 bases, with 9 bases left in between.

The V call is TRBV29-1, the J call TRBJ2-5; 8 nucleotides match TRBD2. The CDR3 is 14 residues long. Unmatched junction bases numbered 11, after V lost 4 bases and J lost 7 bases. The germline V gene has CDR1 SQVTM and CDR2 ANQGSEA. Here the CDR3 reads CSVGGSGMLGTQYF. Written as DNA, the CDR3 is TGCAGCGTTGGCGGTAGCGGGATGTTAGGGACCCAGTACTTC.

This sequence joins TRBV5-1 and TRBJ2-3; D possibly corresponds to TRBD1 (6 bases). Germline CDR1 is SGHRS and CDR2 is YFSETQ. V was cut by 5 bases and J by 2 bases, with 21 bases left in between. This CDR3 has 17 amino acids. CDR3 DNA: TGCGCCAGCAGTCGAAACTCTAAGCCGGGACACACAGATACGCAGTATTTT. It translates to CASSRNSKPGHTDTQYF.

The CDR3 DNA follows: TGTGCCAGCAGCCACCGAATTACTAGCGGGGGTTCCTACAATGAGCAGTTCTTC. Protein: CASSHRITSGGSYNEQFF. The rearrangement links TRBV3-1 (or the pseudogene TRBV3-2) to TRBJ2-1, with 11 bases lining up with TRBD2. V lost 3 bases and J lost 1; bases outside the gene matches: 8. CDR3 length: 18 residues. The germline gives CDR1 LGHDT, CDR2 YNNKEL (reference sequence).

The chain uses TRBV29-1 and TRBJ1-1; tentatively, D is TRBD1 (6 bases). The CDR3 extends over 13 amino acids. V dropped 7 bases and J dropped 7 bases, with 19 bases sitting between them. CDR1 and CDR2 (germline): SQVTM, ANQGSEA. For the CDR3, the DNA is TGCAGCGCCAAGCAGGGGCCTACATTTGAAGCTTTCTTT. Translated: CSAKQGPTFEAFF.

This chain links TRBV5-6 with TRBJ1-1; TRBD1 matches at 9 bases. The CDR3 loop spans 13 amino acids. V trimming: 3 bases; J trimming: 8 bases; junction bases outside the gene matches: 5. Germline CDR1 SGHDT, CDR2 YYEEEE. The CDR3 bases are TGTGCCAGCAGCTGGGACAGGGACCTAGAAGCTTTCTTT. As protein: CASSWDRDLEAFF.

This clone rates as medium-sized. The genes are TRBV3-1 (or the pseudogene TRBV3-2) and TRBJ1-2; D possibly corresponds to TRBD1 (5 bases). Germline V gene lookup returns CDR1 LGHDT and CDR2 YNNKEL (reference sequence). This CDR3 comprises 17 residues. The V and J ends lost 0 bases and 2 bases respectively, with 16 bases between them. CDR3 nucleotide sequence: TGTGCCAGCAGCCAAGACCATGACAGCCTACTGAACTATGGCTACACCTTC. Protein product: CASSQDHDSLLNYGYTF.

The V and J genes are TRBV5-6 and TRBJ2-3, with D unresolved. Trimming left V 3 bases short and J 0 bases short, with 11 bases between. CDR3 size: 15 residues. Germline V gives CDR1 SGHDT, CDR2 YYEEEE. The CDR3 DNA reads as TGTGCCAGCAGCTCTCTAGTTCCTAGCACAGATACGCAGTATTTT. Translation gives CASSSLVPSTDTQYF.

This sequence joins TRBV27 and TRBJ2-2; D might be TRBD2 (7 bases). The V and J ends lost 8 bases and 4 bases respectively, with 17 bases between them. CDR1 MNHEY and CDR2 SMNVEV come from the germline V gene (reference sequence). There are 15 residues in the CDR3. DNA of the CDR3: TGTGCCAGCGGGGGGGCTAGCGGACTCACCGGGGAGCTGTTTTTT. Residues: CASGGASGLTGELFF.

The J gene is TRBJ2-7, the V gene TRBV6-6; D may be TRBD2 (5 bases). V was clipped by 0 bases and J by 1 base, with 10 bases between them. Germline V CDR1 and CDR2: MNHNY, SVGAGI (reference sequence). The CDR3 is 15 residues long. The DNA of the CDR3 is TGTGCCAGCAGTTACTCACCCGGGAATTCCTACGAGCAGTACTTC. Its protein is CASSYSPGNSYEQYF.

The V gene is TRBV3-1 (or the pseudogene TRBV3-2), the J gene TRBJ2-5, with 7 bases fitting TRBD1. The CDR3 consists of 15 residues. Trimming cost V 4 bases and J 0 bases; bases outside gene matches: 5. Germline V CDR1 and CDR2: LGHDT, YNNKEL (reference sequence). The CDR3 sequence is CASSLIGQDQETQYF. The CDR3 coding sequence is TGTGCCAGCAGCCTCATTGGACAGGACCAAGAGACCCAGTACTTC.

This clone appeared once. The gene calls are TRBV5-1 and TRBJ1-4; 7 nucleotides align to TRBD1. There are 14 residues in the CDR3. V was clipped by 7 bases and J by 0 bases; unmatched bases: 3. CDR1 is SGHRS and CDR2 is YFSETQ in the germline V gene. CDR3 residues: CASRTGATNEKLFF. The DNA for the CDR3 is TGCGCCAGCCGTACAGGGGCAACTAATGAAAAACTGTTTTTT.

The V call is TRBV12-3 or TRBV12-4, the J call TRBJ1-2; no clear D. With 2 bases removed from V and 7 bases from J, the gap between germline ends came to 11 bases. The CDR3 is made up of 13 amino acids. The CDR3 sequence is CASSLRPTGGYTF. CDR3 in DNA: TGTGCCAGCAGTTTAAGACCAACGGGTGGCTACACCTTC.

The chain recombines TRBV5-1 with TRBJ2-3; D unclear. The germline V and J ends were trimmed by 3 bases and 4 bases, with 9 bases remaining between them. Germline loops: CDR1 SGHRS, CDR2 YFSETQ. This CDR3 has 13 residues. CDR3 protein: CASSSTVADTQYF. CDR3 bases: TGCGCCAGCAGCTCTACAGTGGCAGATACGCAGTATTTT.

CDR3: CASSVVSGLVNEQFF. The CDR3 DNA reads TGTGCCAGCAGCGTAGTGTCGGGGTTGGTGAATGAGCAGTTCTTC. The chain is built from TRBV9 and TRBJ2-1; a weak D match, TRBD2 (5 bases). Deletions cut 0 bases from V and 7 bases from J, with 14 bases between. Per the germline V gene, CDR1 is SGDLS and CDR2 is YYNGEE. The CDR3 spans 15 residues.

The gene calls are TRBV9 and TRBJ2-7, with D possibly matching TRBD2 (6 bases). Germline values: CDR1 SGDLS, CDR2 YYNGEE. The CDR3 has 14 amino acids. The V gene lost 0 bases and the J gene lost 3 bases, with 10 bases spanning the gap. The CDR3 nucleotides read TGTGCCAGCAGCGTAGGTCCCGGGGGCTACGAGCAGTACTTC. This codes for CASSVGPGGYEQYF. Together with reference TRBV9 and TRBJ2-7, the CDR3 gives the full variable domain: DSGVTQTPKHLITATGQRVTLRCSPRSGDLSVYWYQQSLDQGLQFLIQYYNGEERAKGNILERFSAQQFPDLHSELNLSSLELGDSALYFCASSVGPGGYEQYFGPGTRLTVT.

The gene calls are TRBV19 and TRBJ2-3; D perhaps matches TRBD1 (5 bases). Germline CDR1 reads LNHDA; CDR2 reads SQIVND (reference sequence). Trimming removed 4 bases at V and 2 bases at J, with 16 bases between. The CDR3 is 16 amino acids. The CDR3 sequence is CASSTNSLGPTDTQYF. In DNA, the CDR3 is TGTGCCAGTAGTACCAATAGTTTGGGGCCCACAGATACGCAGTATTTT.